A single sample is the source of the 20 T cell receptor beta chains below, sequenced in a study of radiotherapy plus CTLA-4 blockade in lung cancer. Some clones are missing from TCRdb's copy, which holds only in-frame ones; the method was immunoSEQ multiplex PCR. The profile shows fewer than 85,000 clones, approximately 86% of them singletons. The sequences come from peripheral blood, collected from a patient treated with radiotherapy plus ipilimumab. These TCRs come from a human donor with non-small cell lung cancer who had stable disease on radiotherapy plus ipilimumab.

The CDR3 DNA reads as TGTGCCAGCAGCTTTCGCGGGGAGCTGTTTTTT. It yields the protein CASSFRGELFF. This chain connects TRBV12-1 to TRBJ2-2; the table gives TRBD2 as D, unverified against the DNA. TRBV12-1 represents a pseudogene. This CDR3 comprises 11 residues.

The chain couples TRBV27 to TRBJ1-5, with TRBD1 matching 7 bases. V was pared by 6 bases and J by 4 bases, with 12 bases of the junction left unmatched. CDR1 and CDR2 from the germline V gene are MNHEY and SMNVEV (reference sequence). This CDR3 comprises 16 residues. The CDR3 nucleotides read TGTGCCAGCAGACAGAAGACAGGGAGTAGGAATCAGCCCCAGCATTTT. Its translation: CASRQKTGSRNQPQHF.

This chain uses TRBV5-1 with TRBJ2-1; D assignment may be TRBD1 or TRBD2 (5 bases each). The CDR3 loop spans 15 amino acids. V was trimmed by 4 bases and J by 5 bases, leaving 16 bases between them. Germline loops: CDR1 SGHRS, CDR2 YFSETQ. CDR3 region: CASSLRGPVDNEQFF. Here the CDR3 DNA reads TGCGCCAGCAGCCTGAGGGGCCCAGTCGACAATGAGCAGTTCTTC. Drawing the rest from reference TRBV5-1 and TRBJ2-1, the complete variable domain is KAGVTQTPRYLIKTRGQQVTLSCSPISGHRSVSWYQQTPGQGLQFLFEYFSETQRNKGNFPGRFSGRQFSNSRSEMNVSTLELGDSALYLCASSLRGPVDNEQFFGPGTRLTVL.

This chain joins TRBV2 and TRBJ1-1, with a tentative D call TRBD1 (6 bases). This CDR3 region has 14 residues. Germline values: CDR1 SNHLY, CDR2 FYNNEI. The ends were cut back, 6 bases at V and 1 base at J, with 12 bases in the middle. The CDR3: CASRADRQNTEAFF. In DNA form, the CDR3 reads TGTGCCAGCAGGGCCGACAGGCAGAACACTGAAGCTTTCTTT.

CDR3 loop: CASSVDNEQFF. DNA for the CDR3: TGCGCCAGCAGCGTCGACAATGAGCAGTTCTTC. The chain is built from TRBV5-1 and TRBJ2-1, with no clear D. Trimming removed 4 bases from V and 5 bases from J, with 4 bases in between. CDR3 size: 11 residues. Germline assignment: CDR1 SGHRS and CDR2 YFSETQ.

This clone showed up just once. This rearrangement joins TRBV7-8 to TRBJ1-5; D is uncertain. The CDR3 covers 13 residues. Per germline, CDR1 SGHVS and CDR2 FQNEAQ. Deletions cut 5 bases from V and 11 bases from J, with 16 bases between. The CDR3 loop is CASSAETRRAQHF. The CDR3 region has the DNA TGTGCCAGCAGCGCCGAGACCCGTCGGGCCCAGCATTTT.

V gene TRBV2 combines with J gene TRBJ1-2; D might be TRBD1 (6 bases). The CDR3 has 15 amino acids. Germline V gene data show CDR1 as SNHLY and CDR2 as FYNNEI. Trimming took off 0 bases at V and 6 bases at J, with 14 bases between the two ends. Here the CDR3 reads CASSEALRGADGYTF. The CDR3 bases are TGTGCCAGCAGTGAAGCGCTTCGGGGGGCAGATGGCTACACCTTC.

This clone was seen a single time. The chain carries TRBV28 and TRBJ2-3; 14 nucleotides agree with TRBD2. V lost 6 bases to trimming and J lost 1 base; unmatched junction nucleotides: 6. The CDR3 has 17 amino acids. CDR1 MDHEN and CDR2 SYDVKM come from the germline V gene. The CDR3: CASRLGGLAGGTDTQYF. Written as DNA, the CDR3 is TGTGCCAGCAGACTAGGGGGACTAGCGGGGGGCACAGATACGCAGTATTTT. The whole variable domain, filled in from reference TRBV28 and TRBJ2-3, reads DVKVTQSSRYLVKRTGEKVFLECVQDMDHENMFWYRQDPGLGLRLIYFSYDVKMKEKGDIPEGYSVSREKKERFSLILESASTNQTSMYLCASRLGGLAGGTDTQYFGPGTRLTVL.

This clone was detected only once. The rearrangement uses TRBV9 and TRBJ2-7; 9 bases match TRBD2. J gave up 7 bases and V 0 bases, and 5 bases lay outside the gene matches. Germline assignment: CDR1 SGDLS and CDR2 YYNGEE. This CDR3 comprises 14 residues. The CDR3 DNA is TGTGCCAGCAGCGTAGATGGCGGGAGGGGGGAGCAGTACTTC. Amino acid sequence: CASSVDGGRGEQYF. The variable domain in full, completed from reference TRBV9 and TRBJ2-7, reads DSGVTQTPKHLITATGQRVTLRCSPRSGDLSVYWYQQSLDQGLQFLIQYYNGEERAKGNILERFSAQQFPDLHSELNLSSLELGDSALYFCASSVDGGRGEQYFGPGTRLTVT.

The chain is built from TRBV28 and TRBJ2-7; TRBD2 agrees at 15 bases. There are 17 residues in the CDR3. V lost 5 bases, J lost 4 bases, and 9 bases stayed unmatched. Germline assignment: CDR1 MDHEN and CDR2 SYDVKM. The CDR3 nucleotides read TGTGCCAGCAGTCCCCCGGGACTAGCGGGAGGCGCGTACGAGCAGTACTTC. Translated, it gives CASSPPGLAGGAYEQYF.

The rearrangement links TRBV18 to TRBJ1-2; 11 bases align to TRBD1. This CDR3 comprises 17 residues. Germline V gene lookup returns CDR1 KGHSH and CDR2 LQKENI. The V gene end was trimmed by 8 bases and the J gene end by 5 bases; junction bases not matched to a gene: 16. The DNA of the CDR3 is TGTGCCAGCGTTAACCGGGACAGGGGGAATTTAGAGTATGGCTACACCTTC. Protein sequence: CASVNRDRGNLEYGYTF.

The CDR3 loop reads CASSLGTGGAGTEAFF. The CDR3 DNA is TGTGCCAGCAGCTTAGGGACAGGGGGCGCGGGCACTGAAGCTTTCTTT. The rearrangement links TRBV7-9 to TRBJ1-1; the match to TRBD1 covers 11 bases. The CDR3 sequence is 16 residues long. Per the germline V gene, CDR1 is SEHNR and CDR2 is FQNEAQ (reference sequence). V was clipped by 1 base and J by 4 bases; unmatched bases: 5.

This sequence joins TRBV6-1 and TRBJ2-3, with a tentative D call TRBD2 (6 bases). Per the germline V gene, CDR1 is MNHNS and CDR2 is SASEGT. The CDR3 has 15 amino acids. V dropped 7 bases and J dropped 0 bases, with 14 bases sitting between them. The CDR3 here is CASTLQGTSTDTQYF. CDR3 DNA: TGTGCCAGCACCCTGCAAGGGACTAGCACAGATACGCAGTATTTT.

Worth noting for this clone: An end of the junction does not agree with germline; a read error may underlie this. The rearrangement links TRBV30 to TRBJ2-7, with TRBD1 matching over 7 bases. This CDR3 spans 10 amino acids. The germline V gene has CDR1 GTSNPN and CDR2 SVGIG (reference sequence). Written as DNA, the CDR3 is TGTGCCCGGGGCCCGGGACAGCAGGACTTC. This codes for CARGPGQQDF.

The chain recombines TRBV9 with TRBJ2-1; tentative D call: TRBD2 (5 bases). Germline CDR1 and CDR2: SGDLS and YYNGEE. CDR3 size: 15 residues. Trimming removed 0 bases from V and 0 bases from J, with 7 bases in between. CDR3 residues: CASSVETSSYNEQFF. CDR3 sequence (DNA): TGTGCCAGCAGCGTAGAAACTAGCTCCTACAATGAGCAGTTCTTC.

The chain employs TRBV2 and TRBJ1-5; TRBD1 is a possible D gene (5 bases). Germline V lookup: CDR1 SNHLY, CDR2 FYNNEI. This CDR3 contains 14 residues. V shed 6 bases and J shed 0 bases, with 9 bases lying between them. DNA of the CDR3: TGTGCCAGCAGAAACAGGTATAGCAATCAGCCCCAGCATTTT. This sequence encodes CASRNRYSNQPQHF.

A single count supports this clone. This sequence joins TRBV11-2 and TRBJ1-1; 7 bases line up with TRBD1. V lost 5 bases to trimming and J lost 5 bases; unmatched junction nucleotides: 8. CDR1 and CDR2 from the germline V gene are SGHAT and FQNNGV. The CDR3 length is 14 residues. For the CDR3, the DNA is TGTGCCAGCAGCCAATACAGGGGAGGGACTGAAGCTTTCTTT. As protein: CASSQYRGGTEAFF.

The chain is built from TRBV28 and TRBJ2-5; D is unresolved. The CDR3 length is 13 residues. V gave up 5 bases and J gave up 7 bases, with 14 bases separating them. Germline V CDR1 and CDR2: MDHEN, SYDVKM. The CDR3 nucleotides read TGTGCCAGCAGTCTGGGCCTCCTGGGGACCCAGTACTTC. Translating gives CASSLGLLGTQYF.

The V and J genes are TRBV5-3 and TRBJ2-5, with D uncertain. The tail of the sequence fits TRBJ2-7 better, so the J call may be wrong. TRBV5-3 is an ORF, with its function uncertain. This CDR3 comprises 11 residues. The CDR3 spells CARSLSYEQYF. The CDR3 nucleotides read TGTGCCAGAAGCTTGAGTTACGAGCAGTACTTC.

The gene calls are TRBV6-5 and TRBJ2-5; 7 nucleotides line up with TRBD1. The J segment lost 5 bases and the V segment lost 10 bases, leaving 10 bases of the junction unmatched. The CDR3 has 13 residues. Per germline, CDR1 MNHEY and CDR2 SVGAGI. The CDR3 here is CATCMTGKETQYF. The CDR3 DNA reads TGTGCCACCTGCATGACAGGGAAGGAGACCCAGTACTTC.